This T cell receptor (beta chain) was identified during a study of OX40 agonist ivuxolimab in advanced cancers. Overall study: Each patient was given ivuxolimab into a vein every 2 weeks, at 0.01 to 10 mg/kg. Study-wide points: Averaging showed that CD8+ T cells had more expanded clones than CD4+ did.

Trimming removed 4 bases from V and 6 bases from J, with 7 bases in between. Germline CDR1 MGHDK, CDR2 SYGVNS. CDR3 length: 11 residues. To note about this clone: The antigen is not known.

Some clones are missing from TCRdb's copy, which holds only in-frame ones; the method was immunoSEQ multiplex PCR. The table has about 31,000 clones, approximately 86% seen once. The V and J genes are TRBV25-1 and TRBJ2-7; no clear D gene. The material was CD4+ or CD8+ T cells sorted from blood, obtained in a trial of the OX40 agonist ivuxolimab. The receptor comes from an adult with an advanced solid tumor such as melanoma, head and neck, liver or kidney cancer. CDR3 residues: CASSGAGEQYF. CDR3 in DNA: TGTGCCAGCAGTGGCGCAGGCGAGCAGTACTTC.